This T cell receptor (beta chain) stems from a study of naive and memory T cell subsets. Study-wide results and caveats: Diversity fell and Gini index rose from naive through CM, EM, EMRA. Over 90% of naive TCR sequences appeared only once, unlike memory subsets.

The beta constant-region primer was an equimolar mix of two oligonucleotides covering TRBC1 and TRBC2. Ligated cDNA was amplified by four rounds of PCR with nested alpha and beta constant-region primers and SP2. An oligonucleotide with the SP2 primer and a 12-nucleotide UMI was ligated to the cDNA 3' end. TCRdb analysed the UMI-ligation and nested PCR reads with MiXCR anew, one entry per CDR3 protein. The data show more than 6,000 distinct CDR3 sequences, about 30% seen once. Germline assignment: CDR1 SNHLY and CDR2 FYNNEI. V lost 6 bases to trimming and J lost 7 bases, with 3 bases between them. The CDR3 length is 10 residues. To note about this clonotype: The antigen remains unidentified.

The rearrangement joins TRBV2 to TRBJ2-2; D is unclear. The source material was CD8+ TEMRA cells from blood. The sample's subset: effector memory re-expressing CD45RA, CD45RA+ CD27-. This TCR was recovered from a human donor in good health. The CDR3 spells CASRIGELFF. The CDR3 DNA reads TGTGCCAGCAGGATCGGGGAGCTGTTTTTT.